One sample yielded the 14 T cell receptor beta chains listed below, sequenced in a study of blood T cell repertoires in COVID-19. TCRdb's table, derived via immunoSEQ multiplex PCR, lists solely in-frame clones and lacks some. The data contain some 110,000 clones, roughly 84% of them singletons. Sequences were obtained from peripheral blood. The source of these receptors is a man aged 60-69 years with acute or convalescent COVID-19.

The chain links TRBV6-5 to TRBJ2-7, with 9 bases fitting TRBD2. The CDR3 is 15 residues long. The ends lost 7 bases at V and 2 bases at J; junction bases unmatched: 9. Germline V lookup: CDR1 MNHEY, CDR2 SVGAGI. CDR3: CASNDRASGTYEQYF. In DNA, the CDR3 is TGTGCCAGCAACGACCGGGCTAGCGGGACCTACGAGCAGTACTTC.

V gene TRBV9 combines with J gene TRBJ1-2; 8 bases are a match to TRBD1. The CDR3 runs to 14 residues. J gave up 1 base and V 3 bases, and 2 bases lay outside the gene matches. The germline V gene has CDR1 SGDLS and CDR2 YYNGEE. The CDR3 spells CASSGTGSNYGYTF. CDR3 nucleotides: TGTGCCAGCAGCGGGACAGGGAGTAACTATGGCTACACCTTC.

This clone was seen only once. The V and J genes are TRBV5-6 and TRBJ1-2; the D gene is possibly TRBD1 (5 bases). The CDR3 has 13 residues. The V and J ends lost 0 bases and 4 bases respectively, with 7 bases between them. Germline V gene data show CDR1 as SGHDT and CDR2 as YYEEEE. The CDR3 region is CASSLVDTYGYTF. DNA for the CDR3: TGTGCCAGCAGCTTGGTGGACACCTATGGCTACACCTTC.

The J gene is TRBJ2-7, the V gene TRBV4-1, with D perhaps matching TRBD2 (6 bases). Germline CDR1 reads MGHRA; CDR2 reads YSYEKL. This CDR3 region has 16 residues. V lost 2 bases and J lost 5, with 19 bases in between. This CDR3 is CASSQLFVAVGHEQYF. CDR3 in DNA: TGCGCCAGCAGCCAACTCTTTGTAGCGGTGGGCCACGAGCAGTACTTC.

This chain connects TRBV20-1 to TRBJ2-7; no reliable D call. The CDR3 totals 13 residues. Germline V CDR1 and CDR2: DFQATT, SNEGSKA (reference sequence). V lost 3 bases and J lost 0, with 9 bases in between. The CDR3 coding sequence is TGCAGTGCTAGTTTCTTAGCCTCCTACGAGCAGTACTTC. It is translated as CSASFLASYEQYF.

The chain uses TRBV2 and TRBJ2-1; TRBD2 matches 9 bases. The germline CDR1 and CDR2 sequences are SNHLY and FYNNEI. CDR3 length equals 13 residues. J was trimmed by 15 bases and V by 7 bases; bases with no gene match: 13. This CDR3 is CASIPFVGTSSFF. CDR3 sequence (DNA): TGTGCCAGCATCCCTTTCGTGGGGACTAGCTCGTTCTTC.

V usage is TRBV5-4 and J usage is TRBJ2-1; TRBD1 might be the D (6 bases). This CDR3 spans 12 amino acids. The germline V gene has CDR1 SGHNT and CDR2 YYREEE (reference sequence). V lost 6 bases to trimming and J lost 7 bases, with 11 bases between them. The CDR3 sequence: CASTARGNEQFF. The CDR3 DNA follows: TGTGCCAGCACCGCTAGGGGGAATGAGCAGTTCTTC.

This chain connects TRBV7-8 to TRBJ2-1, with 11 bases that match TRBD2. V dropped 5 bases and J dropped 9; count of bases not matched to a gene: 9. The CDR3 covers 15 residues. The germline V gene encodes CDR1 SGHVS and CDR2 FQNEAQ. This CDR3 is CASSKTGTSGGEQFF. For the CDR3, the DNA is TGTGCCAGCAGCAAGACCGGGACTAGCGGAGGTGAGCAGTTCTTC.

This clone was found once. This chain connects TRBV5-1 to TRBJ1-6; D unresolved. Trimming stripped 0 bases from V and 0 bases from J, with 4 bases between. There are 15 residues in the CDR3. Germline lookup yields CDR1 SGHRS and CDR2 YFSETQ. CDR3 DNA: TGCGCCAGCAGCTTGGAGAGCTCCTATAATTCACCCCTCCACTTT. Protein product: CASSLESSYNSPLHF.

This chain links TRBV11-3 with TRBJ2-1, with 12 bases aligning to TRBD2. The germline gives CDR1 SGHNT, CDR2 YENEEA. J was trimmed by 4 bases and V by 3 bases; bases with no gene match: 7. The CDR3 loop spans 17 amino acids. The CDR3 DNA reads TGTGCCAGCAGCTTCCGGACTAGCGGGGACTCTTACAATGAGCAGTTCTTC. Translating gives CASSFRTSGDSYNEQFF.

This chain uses TRBV7-8 with TRBJ2-3; D unresolved. V gave up 5 bases and J gave up 0 bases, with 9 bases separating them. The CDR3 is 14 residues long. Germline-derived CDR1 and CDR2 are SGHVS and FQNEAQ. This CDR3 is CASSPASSTDTQYF. The CDR3 DNA sequence: TGTGCCAGCAGCCCCGCGTCGAGCACAGATACGCAGTATTTT.

The V gene is TRBV5-1, the J gene TRBJ1-6; D is unclear. V shed 4 bases and J shed 14 bases, with 16 bases lying between them. CDR1 and CDR2 from the germline V gene are SGHRS and YFSETQ. The CDR3 runs 13 residues. This chain's CDR3 is CASSNQSRGTLHF. The CDR3 DNA is TGCGCCAGCAGCAACCAGAGTAGAGGGACCCTCCACTTT. Looking up the rest from reference TRBV5-1 and TRBJ1-6 gives the full variable domain: KAGVTQTPRYLIKTRGQQVTLSCSPISGHRSVSWYQQTPGQGLQFLFEYFSETQRNKGNFPGRFSGRQFSNSRSEMNVSTLELGDSALYLCASSNQSRGTLHFGNGTRLTVT.

V and J are TRBV6-5 and TRBJ1-6; TRBD1 aligns across 9 bases. The trim removed 3 bases at V and 8 bases at J, leaving 5 bases unmatched. There are 15 residues in the CDR3. Germline CDR1 is MNHEY and CDR2 is SVGAGI. In DNA, the CDR3 is TGTGCCAGCAGTTATTCCGGGACAGGGTATTCACCCCTCCACTTT. It specifies CASSYSGTGYSPLHF.

The chain carries TRBV7-8 and TRBJ2-1; maybe TRBD1 (6 bases). The V gene lost 5 bases and the J gene lost 7 bases, with 18 bases spanning the gap. Looked up from germline, CDR1 is SGHVS and CDR2 is FQNEAQ. The CDR3 runs 15 residues. This chain's CDR3 is CASSRTGTQRNEQFF. CDR3 DNA: TGTGCCAGCAGCAGAACCGGGACACAAAGGAATGAGCAGTTCTTC.